This is a list of T cell receptor beta chains from one sample in a study of T cells in Graves' hyperthyroidism and ophthalmopathy. TCRdb itself ran the multiplex PCR reads through MiXCR, one entry per CDR3 protein. The repertoire holds some 350,000 distinct CDR3 sequences, 20% to 25% seen once, with around 79% in the top ten. The sample comprised blood. The receptors stem from a man in his fifties with Graves' hyperthyroidism. Each CDR3 is given with its conserved first and last residue. D genes are given only for firm matches. Clone size is shown for a subset of rows, as once, few, many or a class of expanded clone.

DNA: TGTGCCAGCACTCCTGGGAGGATCCTCGGAGGCTACGAGCAGTACTTC
CDR3: CASTPGRILGGYEQYF
V: TRBV6-1
D: -
J: TRBJ2-7
size: once

DNA: TGTGCCAGCAGGCGGGGAGTTGACGAGCAGTACTTC
CDR3: CASRRGVDEQYF
V: TRBV7-9
D: -
J: TRBJ2-7
size: many

DNA: TGTGCCAGCAGCCCATCCCGGGGGTCGAACACTGAAGCTTTCTTT
CDR3: CASSPSRGSNTEAFF
V: TRBV11-2
D: -
J: TRBJ1-1
size: few

DNA: TGTGCCAGCAGCTTAGTACCTTGGACAGGGGGGAACACTGAAGCTTTCTTT
CDR3: CASSLVPWTGGNTEAFF
V: TRBV11-2
D: TRBD1
J: TRBJ1-1
size: few

DNA: TGTGCCAGCAGCCCTGGGACAGGGGAAAACATTCAGTACTTC
CDR3: CASSPGTGENIQYF
V: TRBV13
D: TRBD1
J: TRBJ2-4
size: many

DNA: TGTGCCAGTAGTATAACCGGGAACACCGGGGAGCTGTTTTTT
CDR3: CASSITGNTGELFF
V: TRBV19
D: -
J: TRBJ2-2
size: few

DNA: TGCAGTGCCAAACTAGGGTCCTACGAGCAGTACTTC
CDR3: CSAKLGSYEQYF
V: TRBV20-1
D: -
J: TRBJ2-7
size: -

DNA: TGTGCCAGCAGTGACGGTGGTAGCTTTAGCACAGATACGCAGTATTTT
CDR3: CASSDGGSFSTDTQYF
V: TRBV6-1
D: -
J: TRBJ2-3
size: few

DNA: TGTGCCAGCGACCATTCGACAGGGCCCAACGAGGGCTACACCTTC
CDR3: CASDHSTGPNEGYTF
V: TRBV28
D: TRBD1
J: TRBJ1-2
size: few

DNA: TGTGCCAGCAGCCTTAGACGCGATGAGCAGTTCTTC
CDR3: CASSLRRDEQFF
V: TRBV27
D: -
J: TRBJ2-1
size: few

DNA: TGTGCCAGCAGTGTGATGGACAGGGGGCGCGCGGGCGAGACCCAGTACTTC
CDR3: CASSVMDRGRAGETQYF
V: TRBV2
D: TRBD1
J: TRBJ2-5
size: many

DNA: TGTGCCAGCAGTCGCAGGGATATCGGAGATACGCAGTATTTT
CDR3: CASSRRDIGDTQYF
V: TRBV6-1
D: -
J: TRBJ2-3
size: -

DNA: TGTGCCAGCAGTGGGGGGGGAATGAACACTGAAGCTTTCTTT
CDR3: CASSGGGMNTEAFF
V: TRBV12-3/TRBV12-4
D: -
J: TRBJ1-1
size: few

DNA: TGTGCCAGCAGTGTGGCTAGCGCCACAGATACGCAGTATTTT
CDR3: CASSVASATDTQYF
V: TRBV6-1
D: -
J: TRBJ2-3
size: few

DNA: TGTGCCAGCAGCTCCCCCTTTGGGCTTGGGGGCTACACCTTC
CDR3: CASSSPFGLGGYTF
V: TRBV7-9
D: -
J: TRBJ1-2
size: few

DNA: TGTGCCAGCAGCCAAGACCGGGACAGGGATTGGGAGACCCAGTACTTC
CDR3: CASSQDRDRDWETQYF
V: TRBV3-1
D: TRBD1
J: TRBJ2-5
size: -

DNA: TGTGCCTGGAGTGTCGCGGGGGACATTCAGTACTTC
CDR3: CAWSVAGDIQYF
V: TRBV30
D: TRBD2
J: TRBJ2-4
size: few

DNA: TGCAGTGCTCTTACAGGGGGCAATGAGCAGTTCTTC
CDR3: CSALTGGNEQFF
V: TRBV20-1
D: TRBD1
J: TRBJ2-1
size: many

DNA: TGTGCCAGCGCGACTAGCTTCAATGAGCAGTTCTTC
CDR3: CASATSFNEQFF
V: TRBV18
D: TRBD2
J: TRBJ2-1
size: many

DNA: TGTGCCTGGAGCCACGGGATGGAGACCCAGTACTTC
CDR3: CAWSHGMETQYF
V: TRBV30
D: -
J: TRBJ2-5
size: many

DNA: TGTGCCAGCAGCCTTCAGAGGTCGCGGAACACTGAAGCTTTCTTT
CDR3: CASSLQRSRNTEAFF
V: TRBV7-8
D: -
J: TRBJ1-1
size: -

DNA: TGTGCCAGCAATATAGGAGGGGCGGTGATAGGCTATGGCTACACCTTC
CDR3: CASNIGGAVIGYGYTF
V: TRBV28
D: -
J: TRBJ1-2
size: few

DNA: TGTGCCAGCAGCGTAGATGCAGCCAGGCCTAACTATGGCTACACCTTC
CDR3: CASSVDAARPNYGYTF
V: TRBV9
D: -
J: TRBJ1-2
size: few

DNA: TGTGCCACCAGCAGACACGGGACATCCTACGAGCAGTACTTC
CDR3: CATSRHGTSYEQYF
V: TRBV15
D: -
J: TRBJ2-7
size: -

DNA: TGCAGTGCTAGGTGGGGCTCTTACGAGCAGTACTTC
CDR3: CSARWGSYEQYF
V: TRBV20-1
D: -
J: TRBJ2-7
size: -

DNA: TGCGCCAGCAGCTTGGAAGGGACAATAGGGGGTGAGCAGTTCTTC
CDR3: CASSLEGTIGGEQFF
V: TRBV5-1
D: -
J: TRBJ2-1
size: -

DNA: TGTGCCAGCAGCTTAGTGATGACAGCAGATACGCAGTATTTT
CDR3: CASSLVMTADTQYF
V: TRBV7-2
D: -
J: TRBJ2-3
size: -

DNA: TGTGCCATCAGTAGGACTAGCGGGAGGGATGGAGAGCAGTTCTTC
CDR3: CAISRTSGRDGEQFF
V: TRBV10-3
D: TRBD2
J: TRBJ2-1
size: many

DNA: TGTGCCAGCTTCCGAGGTTACAATGAGCAGTTCTTC
CDR3: CASFRGYNEQFF
V: TRBV28
D: -
J: TRBJ2-1
size: -

DNA: TGTGCCAGCTTGAATTTGGCCTACGAGCAGTACTTC
CDR3: CASLNLAYEQYF
V: TRBV2
D: -
J: TRBJ2-7
size: -

DNA: TGTGCCAGCAGCGTTCATGGGGGACAGGGCTACGAGCAGTACTTC
CDR3: CASSVHGGQGYEQYF
V: TRBV9
D: TRBD1
J: TRBJ2-7
size: -

DNA: TGTGCCAGCAGTGTCCGATCTAGCACAGATACGCAGTATTTT
CDR3: CASSVRSSTDTQYF
V: TRBV2
D: -
J: TRBJ2-3
size: many

DNA: TGTGCCAGCAGCCAAGGTCTAGCGGGAGGCGGCGCCGGGGAGCTGTTTTTT
CDR3: CASSQGLAGGGAGELFF
V: TRBV4-2
D: TRBD2
J: TRBJ2-2
size: -

DNA: TGTGCCAGCAGTTACTCTTTCCCCGAGCAGTACTTC
CDR3: CASSYSFPEQYF
V: TRBV7-2
D: -
J: TRBJ2-7
size: -

DNA: TGTGCCAGCAGTTACTCGATTCCCGGGGAGCTGTTTTTT
CDR3: CASSYSIPGELFF
V: TRBV6-5
D: -
J: TRBJ2-2
size: once

DNA: TGCAGCGTTGGAGGGGGCATGAACACTGAAGCTTTCTTT
CDR3: CSVGGGMNTEAFF
V: TRBV29-1
D: TRBD1
J: TRBJ1-1
size: many

DNA: TGTGCCAGCAGGCCTAGCGGGGATGAGACCCAGTACTTC
CDR3: CASRPSGDETQYF
V: TRBV6-5
D: TRBD2
J: TRBJ2-5
size: -

DNA: TGTGCCAGCAATCAACAGGGCCTGGGCGCAAAAGCCGGGGAGCTGTTTTTT
CDR3: CASNQQGLGAKAGELFF
V: TRBV6-1
D: -
J: TRBJ2-2
size: few

DNA: TGTGCCAGTAGTATAGTTCGGACCGGGGAGCTGTTTTTT
CDR3: CASSIVRTGELFF
V: TRBV19
D: -
J: TRBJ2-2
size: few

DNA: TGTGCCAGCAGTTTAACCCGACAGAGCAATCAGCCCCAGCATTTT
CDR3: CASSLTRQSNQPQHF
V: TRBV27
D: -
J: TRBJ1-5
size: -

DNA: TGTGCCAGCAGCTGGGGGGATACGCAGTATTTT
CDR3: CASSWGDTQYF
V: TRBV11-2
D: -
J: TRBJ2-3
size: many

DNA: TGTGCCAGCTCAAAACAGGGGAGCAATCAGCCCCAGCATTTT
CDR3: CASSKQGSNQPQHF
V: TRBV18
D: TRBD1
J: TRBJ1-5
size: few

DNA: TGTGCCACCAGTGATTTAGCAAAAGAGACCCAGTACTTC
CDR3: CATSDLAKETQYF
V: TRBV24-1
D: -
J: TRBJ2-5
size: -

DNA: TGTGCCAGCAGAGTGGGATTAGGTACCTACAATGAGCAGTTCTTC
CDR3: CASRVGLGTYNEQFF
V: TRBV2
D: -
J: TRBJ2-1
size: many

DNA: TGTGCCAGCAGCTCAAGGGCCGGTCGGCTCGAGAACATTCAGTACTTC
CDR3: CASSSRAGRLENIQYF
V: TRBV11-3
D: -
J: TRBJ2-4
size: -